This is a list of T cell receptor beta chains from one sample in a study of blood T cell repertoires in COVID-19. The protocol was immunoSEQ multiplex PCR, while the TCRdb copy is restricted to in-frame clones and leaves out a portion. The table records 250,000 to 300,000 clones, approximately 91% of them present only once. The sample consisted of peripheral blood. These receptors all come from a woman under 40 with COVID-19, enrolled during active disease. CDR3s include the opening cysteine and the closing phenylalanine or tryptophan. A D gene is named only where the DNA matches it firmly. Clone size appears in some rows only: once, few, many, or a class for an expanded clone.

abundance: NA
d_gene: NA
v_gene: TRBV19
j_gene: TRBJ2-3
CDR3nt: TGTGCCAGTAGTATAGGAGGGGGACTAATCTCTAGCACAGATACGCAGTATTTT
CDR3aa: CASSIGGGLISSTDTQYF

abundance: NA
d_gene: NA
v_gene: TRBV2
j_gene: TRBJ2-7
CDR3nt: TGTGCCAGCAGTGAAACCAGGGATCTCTACGAGCAGTACTTC
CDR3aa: CASSETRDLYEQYF

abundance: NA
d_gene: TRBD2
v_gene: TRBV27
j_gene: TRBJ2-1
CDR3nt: TGTGCCAGCCGACCGGGACTAGTATACAATGAGCAGTTCTTC
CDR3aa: CASRPGLVYNEQFF

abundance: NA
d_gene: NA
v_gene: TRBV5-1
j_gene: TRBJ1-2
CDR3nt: TGCGCCAGCAGCTCTGGGGGTCAGGGGATGGGCTACACCTTC
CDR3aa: CASSSGGQGMGYTF

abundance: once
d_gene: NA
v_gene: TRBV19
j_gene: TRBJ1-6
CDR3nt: TGTGCCAGTAGTAGGACAGCGAGGGATTCACCCCTCCACTTT
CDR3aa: CASSRTARDSPLHF

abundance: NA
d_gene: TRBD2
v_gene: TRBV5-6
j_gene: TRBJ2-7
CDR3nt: TGTGCCAGCAGCTTGCCCCTAGCGGATACCTACGAGCAGTACTTC
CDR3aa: CASSLPLADTYEQYF

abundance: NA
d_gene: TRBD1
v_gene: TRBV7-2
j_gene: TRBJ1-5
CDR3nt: TGTGCCAGCAGCTCGACAGGGTATCAGCCCCAGCATTTT
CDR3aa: CASSSTGYQPQHF

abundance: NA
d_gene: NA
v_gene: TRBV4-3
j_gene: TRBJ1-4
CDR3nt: TGCGCCAGCAGCCTGGTGACGACGGGGAGCGGGGAAAAACTGTTTTTT
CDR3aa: CASSLVTTGSGEKLFF

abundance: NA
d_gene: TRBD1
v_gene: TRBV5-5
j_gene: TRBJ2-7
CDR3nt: TGTGCCAGCAGCCCGAGACAGGGAATCACCTACGAGCAGTACTTC
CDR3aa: CASSPRQGITYEQYF

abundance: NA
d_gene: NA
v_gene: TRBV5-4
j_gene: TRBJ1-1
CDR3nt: TGTGCCAGCAGCTTGAAAACAGGGTACACTGAAGCTTTCTTT
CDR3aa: CASSLKTGYTEAFF

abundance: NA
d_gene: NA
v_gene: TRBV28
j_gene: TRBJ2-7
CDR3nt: TGTGCCAGCAGGGAGACTAGATCCGAGCAGTACTTC
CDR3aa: CASRETRSEQYF

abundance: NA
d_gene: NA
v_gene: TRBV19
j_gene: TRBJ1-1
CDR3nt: TGTGCCAGTAGTACCCTGGAGGTCTCTGAAGCTTTCTTT
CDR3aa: CASSTLEVSEAFF

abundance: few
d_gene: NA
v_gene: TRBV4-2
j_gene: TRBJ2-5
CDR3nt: TGTGCCAGCAGCCAAAAAACCGGGGACCAAGAGACCCAGTACTTC
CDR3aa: CASSQKTGDQETQYF

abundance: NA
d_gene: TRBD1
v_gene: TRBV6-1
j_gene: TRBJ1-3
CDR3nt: TGTGCCAGCAGTGTAGCGACAGGGGGAAACACCATATATTTT
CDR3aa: CASSVATGGNTIYF

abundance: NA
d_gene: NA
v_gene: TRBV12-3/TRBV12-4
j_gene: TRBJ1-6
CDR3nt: TGTGCCAGCAGTATCTATTCACCCCTCCACTTT
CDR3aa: CASSIYSPLHF

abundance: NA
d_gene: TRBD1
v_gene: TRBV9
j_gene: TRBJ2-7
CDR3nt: TGTGCCAGCAGCGTTTCCGGGGCAGGGGGCAACGAGCAGTACTTC
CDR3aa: CASSVSGAGGNEQYF

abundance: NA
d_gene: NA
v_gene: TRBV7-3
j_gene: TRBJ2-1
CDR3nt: TGTGCCAGCAGCCCGACAGTTTACAATGAGCAGTTCTTC
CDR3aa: CASSPTVYNEQFF

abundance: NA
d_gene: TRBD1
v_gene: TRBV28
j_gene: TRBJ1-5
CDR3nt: TGTGCCAGCAGTCAAAACAGGGGGATCCAGCCCCAGCATTTT
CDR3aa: CASSQNRGIQPQHF

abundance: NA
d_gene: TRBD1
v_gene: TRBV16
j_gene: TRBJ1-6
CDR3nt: TGTGCCAGCAGCCAAGCCCAGGGGGGAGTGAATTCACCCCTCCACTTT
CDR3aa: CASSQAQGGVNSPLHF

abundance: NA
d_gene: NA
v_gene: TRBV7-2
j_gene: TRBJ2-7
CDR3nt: TGTGCCAGCAGCATGCGCTACGAGCAGTACTTC
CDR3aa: CASSMRYEQYF

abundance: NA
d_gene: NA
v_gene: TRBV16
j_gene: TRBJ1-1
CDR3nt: TGTGCCAGCAGCCTCATGAGCGGAATCACTGAAGCTTTCTTT
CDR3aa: CASSLMSGITEAFF

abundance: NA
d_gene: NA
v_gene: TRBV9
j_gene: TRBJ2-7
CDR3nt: TGTGCCAGCAGCGTAGACGGGGGTCCGGGCGAGCAGTACTTC
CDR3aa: CASSVDGGPGEQYF

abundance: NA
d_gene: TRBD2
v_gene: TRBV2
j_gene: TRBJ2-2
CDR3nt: TGTGCCAGCATCGGTAGCGGGAGTCTAGGGGAGCTGTTTTTT
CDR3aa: CASIGSGSLGELFF

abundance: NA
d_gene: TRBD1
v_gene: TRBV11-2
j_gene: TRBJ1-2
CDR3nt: TGTGCCAGCAGCTACAGGGGGTTGTCGAGTGGCTACACCTTC
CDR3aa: CASSYRGLSSGYTF

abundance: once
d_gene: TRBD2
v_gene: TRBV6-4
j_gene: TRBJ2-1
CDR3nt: TGTGCCAGCAGCATGGTTAGCGGGAGTCGCCACAATGAGCAGTTCTTC
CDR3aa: CASSMVSGSRHNEQFF

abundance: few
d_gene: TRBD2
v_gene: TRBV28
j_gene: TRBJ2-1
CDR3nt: TGTGCCAGCAGTTTAGCGGGAGCCTACAATGAGCAGTTCTTC
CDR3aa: CASSLAGAYNEQFF

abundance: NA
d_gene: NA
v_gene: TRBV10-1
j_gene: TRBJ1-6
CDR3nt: TGCGCCAGCAGTGCTGCGGCAGGGTCACCCCTCCACTTT
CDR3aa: CASSAAAGSPLHF

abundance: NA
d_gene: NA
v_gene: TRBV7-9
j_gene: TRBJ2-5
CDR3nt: TGTGCCAGCAGCCAACTTAGTACTAGCATGGAGACCCAGTACTTC
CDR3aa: CASSQLSTSMETQYF

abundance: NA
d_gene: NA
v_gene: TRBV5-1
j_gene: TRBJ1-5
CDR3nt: TGCGCCAGCAGCTTGGAGGGAGGGTTTGGGCCCCAGCATTTT
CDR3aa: CASSLEGGFGPQHF

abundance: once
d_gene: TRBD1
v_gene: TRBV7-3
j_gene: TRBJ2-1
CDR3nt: TGTGCCAGCAGCCCACCGGGACAGGGGCGTAATGAGCAGTTCTTC
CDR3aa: CASSPPGQGRNEQFF

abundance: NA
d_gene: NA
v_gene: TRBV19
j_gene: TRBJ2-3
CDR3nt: TGTGCCAGTAGTATAGGGGCATCAGGGAAGGATACGCAGTATTTT
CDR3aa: CASSIGASGKDTQYF

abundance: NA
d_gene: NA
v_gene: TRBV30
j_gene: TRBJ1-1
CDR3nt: TGTGCCTGGAGGTACGGCATGCGGACTGAAGCTTTCTTT
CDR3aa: CAWRYGMRTEAFF

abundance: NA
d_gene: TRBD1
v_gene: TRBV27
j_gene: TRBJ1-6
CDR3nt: TGTGCCAGCAGTCGCCAGGGGGATCTTTATTCACCCCTCCACTTT
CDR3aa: CASSRQGDLYSPLHF

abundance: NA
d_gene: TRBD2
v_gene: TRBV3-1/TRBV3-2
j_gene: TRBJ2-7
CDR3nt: TGTGCCAGCAGCTTGGGACTAGCGGAATACGAGCAGTACTTC
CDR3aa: CASSLGLAEYEQYF